This T cell receptor beta chain was observed in a study of a mutant IDH1 vaccine in newly diagnosed glioma. On the study more broadly: Vaccination of patients was performed eight times, in weeks 1, 3, 5, 7, 11, 15, 19 and 23. Sex distribution of treated patients was approximately 60% male and approximately 38% female; mean age was 40.4 years.

A word on this clone: The antigen remains unidentified.

Time point meaning: week 23, last vaccination. Each dose delivered 300 ug of mutant IDH1 20-mer peptide subcutaneously with imiquimod. Looked up from germline, CDR1 is SGDLS and CDR2 is YYNGEE. V trimming: 1 base; J trimming: 0 bases; junction bases outside the gene matches: 4. The CDR3 has 17 residues. Assay used: immunoSEQ multiplex PCR; TCRdb lists only in-frame clones, some missing. Of roughly 51,000 clones listed, roughly 81% are singletons. The specimen comprised PBMCs, sampled from a glioma patient whose treatment included an IDH1 peptide vaccine. The chain carries TRBV9 and TRBJ2-2, with 9 positions matching TRBD2. This sequence was found in a woman aged 40 to 50 with glioma. Some clones in this sample may be carry-over from other donors' samples. The CDR3 protein is CASSVQRGAANTGELFF. CDR3 DNA sequence: TGTGCCAGCAGCGTACAGCGGGGGGCCGCGAACACCGGGGAGCTGTTTTTT. Using reference TRBV9 and TRBJ2-2 for the parts outside the CDR3, the full variable domain is DSGVTQTPKHLITATGQRVTLRCSPRSGDLSVYWYQQSLDQGLQFLIQYYNGEERAKGNILERFSAQQFPDLHSELNLSSLELGDSALYFCASSVQRGAANTGELFFGEGSRLTVL.